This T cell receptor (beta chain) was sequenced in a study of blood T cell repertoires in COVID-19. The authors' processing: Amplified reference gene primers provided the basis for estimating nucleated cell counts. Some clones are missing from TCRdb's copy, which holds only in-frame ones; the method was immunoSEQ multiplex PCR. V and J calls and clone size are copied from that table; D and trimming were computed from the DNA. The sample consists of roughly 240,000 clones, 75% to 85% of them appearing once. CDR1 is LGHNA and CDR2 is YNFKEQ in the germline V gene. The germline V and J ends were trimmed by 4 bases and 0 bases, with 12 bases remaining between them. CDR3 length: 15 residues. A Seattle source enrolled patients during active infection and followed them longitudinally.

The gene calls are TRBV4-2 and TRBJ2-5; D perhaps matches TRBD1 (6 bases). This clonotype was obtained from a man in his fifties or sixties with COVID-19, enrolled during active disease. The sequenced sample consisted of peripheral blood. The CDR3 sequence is CASSLGARDQETQYF. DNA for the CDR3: TGTGCCAGCAGCCTGGGGGCCAGGGACCAAGAGACCCAGTACTTC.